These 25 T cell receptor beta chains were sequenced from one sample in a study of early T cells in non-severe SARS-CoV-2 infection. Via MiXCR, TCRdb re-called the 5' RACE reads, giving one row per CDR3 protein. The table lists 90,000 to 100,000 distinct CDR3 sequences, less than 15% of them singletons, with over 2% in the top ten. Sequencing input: whole blood. The receptors shown here come from an adult who was a healthcare worker with PCR-confirmed SARS-CoV-2 infection or an uninfected control (not recorded which).

In its sample, this clonotype was seen a few times. This chain links TRBV25-1 with TRBJ1-2; D uncertain. Trimming cost V 2 bases and J 3 bases, with 7 bases left between them. The CDR3 covers 13 residues. Per germline, CDR1 MGHDK and CDR2 SYGVNS. DNA of the CDR3: TGTGCCAGCAGTGAAGGGCTGTACTATGGCTACACCTTC. Protein: CASSEGLYYGYTF.

This clonotype has more than one count but fewer than ten. The chain joins TRBV2 to TRBJ2-1; perhaps D is TRBD1 or TRBD2 (5 bases each). The V and J ends lost 6 bases and 5 bases respectively, with 11 bases between them. The CDR3 covers 13 residues. Germline V gene data show CDR1 as SNHLY and CDR2 as FYNNEI. The CDR3 loop is CASRRDVDNEQFF. The CDR3 region has the DNA TGTGCCAGCAGGAGGGACGTGGACAATGAGCAGTTCTTC.

This clonotype was seen at least ten times. The chain couples TRBV20-1 to TRBJ2-5; no definite D call. Trimming removed 6 bases at V and 2 bases at J, with 19 bases between. The germline V gene encodes CDR1 DFQATT and CDR2 SNEGSKA (reference sequence). The CDR3 loop spans 15 amino acids. The CDR3 protein is CSAPWPGQPQETQYF. The DNA of the CDR3 is TGCAGTGCGCCGTGGCCCGGGCAGCCACAAGAGACCCAGTACTTC.

This clonotype was recorded at least ten times. J is TRBJ2-7 and V is TRBV29-1; TRBD2 aligns across 8 bases. V lost 3 bases to trimming and J lost 4 bases; unmatched junction nucleotides: 5. This CDR3 has 13 amino acids. Germline values: CDR1 SQVTM, CDR2 ANQGSEA. CDR3 region: CSVDGTSGYEQYF. The CDR3 region has the DNA TGCAGCGTTGACGGTACTAGCGGTTACGAGCAGTACTTC.

This clonotype has a handful of counts. The chain employs TRBV4-2 and TRBJ2-2, with no clear D. Trimming cost V 0 bases and J 4 bases, with 3 bases left between them. Germline CDR1 LGHNA, CDR2 YNFKEQ. This CDR3 region has 13 residues. The CDR3: CASSQEATGELFF. CDR3 nucleotide sequence: TGTGCCAGCAGCCAAGAAGCCACCGGGGAGCTGTTTTTT.

The V and J genes are TRBV12-3 or TRBV12-4 and TRBJ1-4, with unresolved D. V was cut by 5 bases and J by 10 bases, with 14 bases left in between. This CDR3 has 13 amino acids. The CDR3 sequence is CASSPGVVGKLFF. The CDR3, as DNA: TGTGCCAGCAGTCCCGGGGTGGTTGGAAAACTGTTTTTT.

This clonotype was found a few times. V is TRBV15 and J is TRBJ2-2; D may correspond to TRBD1 or TRBD2 (5 bases each). The germline gives CDR1 LNHNV, CDR2 YYDKDF (reference sequence). V was clipped by 3 bases and J by 8 bases, with 19 bases between them. The CDR3 contains 16 residues. CDR3 in DNA: TGTGCCACCAGCAGGGAGAGAGGGCTGACAGTGGGGGAGCTGTTTTTT. This encodes CATSRERGLTVGELFF.

The V call is TRBV11-2, the J call TRBJ1-6; 7 bases line up with TRBD1. The CDR3 loop spans 15 amino acids. The germline V gene encodes CDR1 SGHAT and CDR2 FQNNGV. The ends lost 4 bases at V and 7 bases at J; junction bases unmatched: 7. CDR3 in DNA: TGTGCCAGCAGCTCGGACAGGTTAATGAATTCACCCCTCCACTTT. Translated: CASSSDRLMNSPLHF. Filled out from reference TRBV11-2 and TRBJ1-6, the complete variable domain reads EAGVAQSPRYKIIEKRQSVAFWCNPISGHATLYWYQQILGQGPKLLIQFQNNGVVDDSQLPKDRFSAERLKGVDSTLKIQPAKLEDSAVYLCASSSDRLMNSPLHFGNGTRLTVT.

This clonotype was seen at least ten times. One end of the junction fails to match germline, which may point to a read error. This sequence joins TRBV27 and TRBJ2-1; 12 bases are a match to TRBD2. The CDR3 is made up of 15 amino acids. Per the germline V gene, CDR1 is MNHEY and CDR2 is SMNVEV (reference sequence). The CDR3 is CASSPRLAGDKEQFF. For the CDR3, the DNA is TGTGCCAGCAGTCCGCGACTAGCGGGGGACAAAGAGCAGTTCTTC.

This clonotype was seen ten or more times. The chain couples TRBV28 to TRBJ2-4; D not certain. With 2 bases removed from V and 0 bases from J, the gap between germline ends came to 14 bases. Germline values: CDR1 MDHEN, CDR2 SYDVKM. The CDR3 spans 17 residues. CDR3 DNA: TGTGCCAGCAGTTTAGTCGAAACTGCTTTAGCCAAAAACATTCAGTACTTC. Translation gives CASSLVETALAKNIQYF. Complete variable domain (other parts from reference TRBV28 and TRBJ2-4): DVKVTQSSRYLVKRTGEKVFLECVQDMDHENMFWYRQDPGLGLRLIYFSYDVKMKEKGDIPEGYSVSREKKERFSLILESASTNQTSMYLCASSLVETALAKNIQYFGAGTRLSVL.

This clonotype was counted only a few times. This chain uses TRBV4-3 with TRBJ2-3, with TRBD2 matching over 7 bases. V lost 0 bases to trimming and J lost 4 bases; unmatched junction nucleotides: 10. CDR3 length: 17 amino acids. Germline CDR1 reads LGHNA; CDR2 reads YSLEER. For the CDR3, the DNA is TGCGCCAGCAGCCAAGATGGGGCAGCGGGGTTGGCAGATACGCAGTATTTT. Encoded protein: CASSQDGAAGLADTQYF.

This clonotype was counted a few times. The chain employs TRBV20-1 and TRBJ2-7; D call uncertain. V was trimmed by 0 bases and J by 3 bases, leaving 12 bases between them. Germline V gene sequence: CDR1 DFQATT, CDR2 SNEGSKA (reference sequence). This CDR3 spans 14 amino acids. The CDR3 reads CSARDLLSYYEQYF. CDR3 DNA: TGCAGTGCTAGAGATCTACTCTCCTACTACGAGCAGTACTTC.

This clonotype showed up just a few times. DNA of the CDR3: TGTGCCAGCAGCTCGTATCCCAAGTTCACCGGGGAGCTGTTTTTT. It translates to CASSSYPKFTGELFF. The chain couples TRBV28 to TRBJ2-2, with unresolved D. The CDR3 loop spans 15 amino acids. Deletions cut 6 bases from V and 4 bases from J, with 15 bases between. Germline values: CDR1 MDHEN, CDR2 SYDVKM.

This clonotype was observed at least ten times. The V gene is TRBV7-2, the J gene TRBJ1-1, with a weak D call TRBD1 (5 bases). V was cut by 1 base and J by 3 bases, with 24 bases left in between. The CDR3 extends over 19 amino acids. CDR1 and CDR2 (germline): SGHTA, FQGNSA. CDR3 amino acids: CASSLDLPVGDAWDTEAFF. CDR3 coding DNA: TGTGCCAGCAGCTTAGATTTACCGGTGGGGGATGCCTGGGACACTGAAGCTTTCTTT. The variable domain in full, completed from reference TRBV7-2 and TRBJ1-1, reads GAGVSQSPSNKVTEKGKDVELRCDPISGHTALYWYRQSLGQGLEFLIYFQGNSAPDKSGLPSDRFSAERTGGSVSTLTIQRTQQEDSAVYLCASSLDLPVGDAWDTEAFFGQGTRLTVV.

This clonotype came up a few times. The chain combines TRBV4-2 with TRBJ2-7; 12 bases agree with TRBD2. Germline V lookup: CDR1 LGHNA, CDR2 YNFKEQ. Losses at the gene ends were 3 bases for V and 4 bases for J; bases not matched to a gene: 4. The CDR3 is made up of 15 amino acids. The DNA for the CDR3 is TGTGCCAGCAGCCATAGACTAGCGGGGGATTACGAGCAGTACTTC. Translating gives CASSHRLAGDYEQYF.

The chain has TRBV29-1 and TRBJ2-5, with a possible D match to TRBD1 (5 bases). This CDR3 contains 12 residues. Germline lookup yields CDR1 SQVTM and CDR2 ANQGSEA. Trimming left V 5 bases short and J 1 base short, with 8 bases between. CDR3 amino acids: CSVKGFQETQYF. The CDR3 DNA is TGCAGCGTTAAGGGGTTCCAAGAGACCCAGTACTTC. Based on the CDR3 plus reference TRBV29-1 and TRBJ2-5, the full variable domain is SAVISQKPSRDICQRGTSLTIQCQVDSQVTMMFWYRQQPGQSLTLIATANQGSEATYESGFVIDKFPISRPNLTFSTLTVSNMSPEDSSIYLCSVKGFQETQYFGPGTRLLVL.

This clonotype came up many times. The chain employs TRBV27 and TRBJ1-2; 7 positions match TRBD1. The V gene end was trimmed by 4 bases and the J gene end by 1 base; junction bases not matched to a gene: 6. CDR1 and CDR2 (germline): MNHEY, SMNVEV (reference sequence). This CDR3 contains 15 residues. DNA for the CDR3: TGTGCCAGCAGTTCGGGACAGAAACTTAACTATGGCTACACCTTC. Translated: CASSSGQKLNYGYTF.

The CDR3 region has the DNA TGCGCCAGCAGCCCCCCCAGGGACACCGGGGAGCTGTTTTTT. This codes for CASSPPRDTGELFF. The J gene is TRBJ2-2, the V gene TRBV5-1; a possible D gene is TRBD1 (5 bases). The CDR3 loop spans 14 amino acids. Looked up from germline, CDR1 is SGHRS and CDR2 is YFSETQ. The V and J ends lost 4 bases and 3 bases respectively, with 10 bases between them.

This clonotype was seen a handful of times. The chain employs TRBV20-1 and TRBJ1-2, with unresolved D. The length of the CDR3 is 11 residues. Trimming removed 5 bases from V and 4 bases from J, with 8 bases in between. The V gene's germline CDR1 is DFQATT and CDR2 SNEGSKA (reference sequence). For the CDR3, the DNA is TGCAGTGCTCAGGCCATCTATGGCTACACCTTC. It encodes CSAQAIYGYTF.

This clonotype has more than one count but fewer than ten. V usage is TRBV7-8 and J usage is TRBJ2-2; no reliable D call. Germline V CDR1 and CDR2: SGHVS, FQNEAQ. V dropped 6 bases and J dropped 5 bases, with 19 bases sitting between them. The CDR3 contains 16 residues. The CDR3 here is CASSYRSLAATGELFF. The CDR3, as DNA: TGTGCCAGCAGTTATCGAAGCTTAGCCGCTACCGGGGAGCTGTTTTTT. The full variable domain, rest sourced from reference TRBV7-8 and TRBJ2-2, is GAGVSQSPRYKVAKRGQDVALRCDPISGHVSLFWYQQALGQGPEFLTYFQNEAQLDKSGLPSDRFFAERPEGSVSTLKIQRTQQEDSAVYLCASSYRSLAATGELFFGEGSRLTVL.

This rearrangement joins TRBV12-3 or TRBV12-4 to TRBJ1-2, with a possible D match to TRBD1 (5 bases). This CDR3 contains 13 residues. Deletions cut 10 bases from V and 0 bases from J, with 12 bases between. Here the CDR3 reads CATRGGTNYGYTF. The CDR3 DNA sequence: TGTGCCACCCGGGGCGGAACTAACTATGGCTACACCTTC.

CDR3 DNA: TGTGCCAGCAGCTTAGAGCAGTCCTCAGGCCCGCAGTATTTT. Its protein is CASSLEQSSGPQYF. This chain joins TRBV7-2 and TRBJ2-3; no clear D gene. This CDR3 has 14 amino acids. The germline CDR1 and CDR2 sequences are SGHTA and FQGNSA. Trimming removed 1 base from V and 10 bases from J, with 15 bases in between.

The table lists this clonotype with a few counts. V and J are TRBV7-6 and TRBJ1-5; D is possibly TRBD1 (5 bases). Germline-derived CDR1 and CDR2 are SGHVS and FNYEAQ. The CDR3 spans 13 residues. Trimming stripped 6 bases from V and 4 bases from J, with 10 bases between. CDR3: CASSRDRNQPQHF. The DNA of the CDR3 is TGTGCCAGCAGTCGGGACCGGAATCAGCCCCAGCATTTT.

The rearrangement links TRBV6-5 to TRBJ1-5; 7 bases agree with TRBD1. Losses at the gene ends were 6 bases for V and 2 bases for J; bases not matched to a gene: 7. This CDR3 is 15 amino acids long. Germline V gene lookup returns CDR1 MNHEY and CDR2 SVGAGI. The CDR3 spells CASSTRTGGNQPQHF. CDR3 coding DNA: TGTGCCAGCAGCACCCGGACAGGAGGCAATCAGCCCCAGCATTTT.

The rearrangement links TRBV12-3 or TRBV12-4 to TRBJ2-1, with 9 bases aligning to TRBD1. The J segment lost 8 bases and the V segment lost 5 bases, leaving 10 bases of the junction unmatched. There are 15 residues in the CDR3. Written as DNA, the CDR3 is TGTGCCAGCAGTCCCTATATACAGGGGGCGCATGAGCAGTTCTTC. It specifies CASSPYIQGAHEQFF.